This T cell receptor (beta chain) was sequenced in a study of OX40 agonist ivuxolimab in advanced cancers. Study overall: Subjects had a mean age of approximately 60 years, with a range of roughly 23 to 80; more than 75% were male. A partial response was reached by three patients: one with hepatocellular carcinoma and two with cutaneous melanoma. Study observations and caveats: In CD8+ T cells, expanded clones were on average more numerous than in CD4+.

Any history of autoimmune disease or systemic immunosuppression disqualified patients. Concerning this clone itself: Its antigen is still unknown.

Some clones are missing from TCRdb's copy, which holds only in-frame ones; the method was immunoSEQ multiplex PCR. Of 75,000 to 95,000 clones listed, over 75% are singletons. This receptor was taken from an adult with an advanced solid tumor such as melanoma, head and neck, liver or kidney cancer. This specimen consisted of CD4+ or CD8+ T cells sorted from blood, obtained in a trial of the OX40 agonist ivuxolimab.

The CDR3 DNA sequence: TGTGCCAGCAGTTTATCCTACAGCTCCTACGAGCAGTACTTC. It encodes CASSLSYSSYEQYF. The genes are TRBV27 and TRBJ2-7, with D unclear. In germline, CDR1 is MNHEY, CDR2 SMNVEV (reference sequence). Between the trimmed V and J ends, which lost 0 bases and 0 bases, there was a span of 6 bases. This CDR3 has 14 residues.